A single sample gave rise to the 10 T cell receptor beta chains below, sequenced in a study of T cell repertoires in breast cancer. A second nested PCR with blocking oligonucleotides suppressed unpaired genes. TCRdb called the emulsion pairing reads again in MiXCR, with one record for every CDR3 protein. Among about 40,000 distinct CDR3 sequences listed, 45% to 50% were seen once. The expanded emulsion RT-PCR method captured paired alpha and beta chains from CD8+ T cells. Sequenced: CD8+ T cells. These receptors came from a pool of human donors with breast cancer or a healthy control (not recorded which).

The chain links TRBV20-1 to TRBJ2-3; D is undetermined. Germline values: CDR1 DFQATT, CDR2 SNEGSKA (reference sequence). This CDR3 contains 11 residues. V was trimmed by 4 bases and J by 6 bases, leaving 8 bases between them. This CDR3 is CSATIKDTQYF. DNA of the CDR3: TGCAGTGCTACGATTAAGGATACGCAGTATTTT.

The V gene is TRBV6-1, the J gene TRBJ2-1; 8 bases fit TRBD1. J was trimmed by 9 bases and V by 5 bases; bases with no gene match: 12. This CDR3 comprises 15 residues. From germline, CDR1 is MNHNS and CDR2 SASEGT. This CDR3 reads CASSTRDRPAGEQFF. Here the CDR3 DNA reads TGTGCCAGCAGTACACGGGACAGGCCGGCTGGTGAGCAGTTCTTC.

This clonotype has only a few counts. The chain combines TRBV15 with TRBJ2-7, with TRBD1 matching 11 bases. This CDR3 comprises 15 residues. CDR1 is LNHNV, CDR2 YYDKDF, per germline (reference sequence). V dropped 0 bases and J dropped 3; count of bases not matched to a gene: 1. The CDR3 loop is CATSREGTGGYEQYF. CDR3 in DNA: TGTGCCACCAGCAGAGAGGGGACAGGGGGCTACGAGCAGTACTTC.

V and J are TRBV12-3 or TRBV12-4 and TRBJ2-1; 8 nucleotides agree with TRBD1. This CDR3 is built from 14 residues. V lost 7 bases to trimming and J lost 6 bases; unmatched junction nucleotides: 8. CDR3 nucleotides: TGTGCCAGCACTCACGACAGGGGTACCAATGAGCAGTTCTTC. It yields the protein CASTHDRGTNEQFF.

This clonotype is hyperexpanded in the sample. The chain couples TRBV7-2 to TRBJ2-3, with D unresolved. The length of the CDR3 is 11 residues. Germline V gene sequence: CDR1 SGHTA, CDR2 FQGNSA. Between the trimmed V and J ends, which lost 5 bases and 2 bases, there was a span of 2 bases. The CDR3 DNA follows: TGTGCCAGCAGCCTCACAGATACGCAGTATTTT. Its protein product is CASSLTDTQYF.

This rearrangement joins TRBV5-1 to TRBJ2-3; no clear D gene. Trimming left V 3 bases short and J 0 bases short, with 8 bases between. CDR3 length: 14 residues. The germline CDR1 and CDR2 sequences are SGHRS and YFSETQ. CDR3 in DNA: TGCGCCAGCAGCTCCAGTAGCAGCACAGATACGCAGTATTTT. This encodes CASSSSSSTDTQYF.

This clonotype occurred many times. The chain employs TRBV11-2 and TRBJ2-3; no clear D. This CDR3 region has 13 residues. The ends were cut back, 0 bases at V and 5 bases at J, with 6 bases in the middle. CDR1 is SGHAT, CDR2 FQNNGV, per germline. CDR3 in DNA: TGTGCCAGCAGCTTAGATCGTGGAGATACGCAGTATTTT. Amino acid sequence: CASSLDRGDTQYF.

Comment on this clonotype: A much larger clone sits a single nucleotide away, making a read error possible. This rearrangement joins TRBV20-1 to TRBJ1-1; no reliable D call. Per germline, CDR1 DFQATT and CDR2 SNEGSKA (reference sequence). Trimming removed 4 bases at V and 7 bases at J, with 16 bases between. The CDR3 runs 13 residues. This CDR3 reads CSATGRNPHEAFF. CDR3 coding DNA: TGCAGTGCTACAGGACGGAACCCCCATGAAGCTTTCTTT.

As regards this clonotype: An end of the junction does not agree with germline; a read error may underlie this. This chain links TRBV6-1 with TRBJ2-1; tentative D call: TRBD1 (5 bases). There are 14 residues in the CDR3. CDR1 and CDR2 (germline): MNHNS, SASEGT. DNA of the CDR3: TGTGCCAGCAGTTGGGGTGGTGAGGACAATGAGCAGCTCTTC. This gives the protein CASSWGGEDNEQLF.

This clonotype occurred a few times. The CDR3 DNA is TGTGCCAGCAGCCCTCCGGGACAGGGTAACTATGGCTACACCTTC. It is translated as CASSPPGQGNYGYTF. This chain uses TRBV4-2 with TRBJ1-2; the match to TRBD1 covers 9 bases. This CDR3 is built from 15 residues. With 4 bases clipped from V and 1 base from J, the junction kept 4 bases outside the gene matches. Germline CDR1 is LGHNA and CDR2 is YNFKEQ.